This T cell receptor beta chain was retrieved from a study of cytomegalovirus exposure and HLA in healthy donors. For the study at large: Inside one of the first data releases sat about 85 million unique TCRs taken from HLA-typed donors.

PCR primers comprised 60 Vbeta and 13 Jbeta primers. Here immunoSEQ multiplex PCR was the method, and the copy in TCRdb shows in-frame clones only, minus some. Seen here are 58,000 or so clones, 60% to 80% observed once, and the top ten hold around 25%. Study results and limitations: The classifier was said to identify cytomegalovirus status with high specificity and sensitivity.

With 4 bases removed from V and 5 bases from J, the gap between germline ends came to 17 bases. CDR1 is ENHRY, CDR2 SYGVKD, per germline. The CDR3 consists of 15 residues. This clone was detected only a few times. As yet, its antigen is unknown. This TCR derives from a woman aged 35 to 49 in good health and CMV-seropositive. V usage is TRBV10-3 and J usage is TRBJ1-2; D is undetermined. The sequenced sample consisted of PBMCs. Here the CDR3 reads CAISGAIGGEYGYTF. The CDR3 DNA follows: TGTGCCATCAGTGGGGCGATTGGTGGGGAGTATGGCTACACCTTC.